One and the same sample provided the 32 T cell receptor beta chains below, sequenced in a study of CD8 T cells in Susac syndrome. It was with random hexamers that 0.5 to 1 ug RNA was reverse transcribed. TCRdb re-called the immunoSEQ multiplex PCR reads through MiXCR, storing one row per CDR3 protein. The sample records 400,000 or so distinct CDR3 sequences, more than 80% being singletons. Sequencing input: CD8+ T cells from PBMCs. These receptors were taken from a human donor with multiple sclerosis.

V and J are TRBV5-1 and TRBJ2-1; no firm D call. V lost 4 bases and J lost 8, with 19 bases in between. The CDR3 spans 15 residues. The V gene's germline CDR1 is SGHRS and CDR2 YFSETQ. The chain's CDR3 is CASSPLGYLGDEQFF. CDR3 DNA sequence: TGCGCCAGCAGCCCCCTCGGTTATTTGGGCGATGAGCAGTTCTTC. The full variable domain, with the rest looked up from reference TRBV5-1 and TRBJ2-1, is KAGVTQTPRYLIKTRGQQVTLSCSPISGHRSVSWYQQTPGQGLQFLFEYFSETQRNKGNFPGRFSGRQFSNSRSEMNVSTLELGDSALYLCASSPLGYLGDEQFFGPGTRLTVL.

V is TRBV28 and J is TRBJ1-1, with D maybe TRBD1 (5 bases). Between the trimmed V and J ends, which lost 5 bases and 1 base, there was a span of 14 bases. The CDR3 length is 15 residues. The germline V gene encodes CDR1 MDHEN and CDR2 SYDVKM. CDR3 protein: CASSPPREENTEAFF. The CDR3 coding sequence is TGTGCCAGCAGTCCTCCCAGGGAGGAGAACACTGAAGCTTTCTTT.

CDR3 amino acids: CASSPTGNEAFF. The CDR3 DNA is TGTGCCAGCAGTCCAACGGGAAATGAAGCTTTCTTT. The chain joins TRBV27 to TRBJ1-1; the D is unclear. In germline, CDR1 is MNHEY, CDR2 SMNVEV (reference sequence). This CDR3 is 12 amino acids long. Trimming stripped 5 bases from V and 7 bases from J, with 11 bases between.

Only one count was recorded for this clonotype. This sequence joins TRBV5-1 and TRBJ2-7, with D possibly being TRBD1 (5 bases). With 1 base removed from V and 6 bases from J, the gap between germline ends came to 14 bases. Germline-derived CDR1 and CDR2 are SGHRS and YFSETQ. The CDR3 has 14 residues. In DNA form, the CDR3 reads TGCGCCAGCAGCTTGTTGGACAACAGGCTCGAGCAGTACTTC. Its protein is CASSLLDNRLEQYF.

This chain connects TRBV7-9 to TRBJ2-2; 8 bases are a match to TRBD2. Germline lookup yields CDR1 SEHNR and CDR2 FQNEAQ (reference sequence). The ends lost 5 bases at V and 4 bases at J; junction bases unmatched: 3. This CDR3 region has 14 residues. CDR3 protein: CASSPGGLTGELFF. As DNA, the CDR3 is TGTGCCAGCAGCCCGGGGGGGCTCACCGGGGAGCTGTTTTTT. The full variable domain, rest sourced from reference TRBV7-9 and TRBJ2-2, is DTGVSQNPRHKITKRGQNVTFRCDPISEHNRLYWYRQTLGQGPEFLTYFQNEAQLEKSRLLSDRFSAERPKGSFSTLEIQRTEQGDSAMYLCASSPGGLTGELFFGEGSRLTVL.

This rearrangement joins TRBV23-1 to TRBJ2-1; D is perhaps TRBD1 (7 bases). TRBV23-1 is annotated as an ORF whose role is uncertain. The ends were cut back, 4 bases at V and 8 bases at J, with 15 bases in the middle. This CDR3 has 14 residues. CDR3 in amino acids: CASSRGQEGDEQFF. DNA for the CDR3: TGCGCCAGCAGTCGCGGACAGGAGGGGGATGAGCAGTTCTTC.

The chain employs TRBV6-5 and TRBJ1-2; D is ambiguous. Germline V gives CDR1 MNHEY, CDR2 SVGAGI. With 6 bases removed from V and 4 bases from J, the gap between germline ends came to 15 bases. The CDR3 extends over 14 amino acids. The CDR3 spells CASRPTTTPYGYTF. Here the CDR3 DNA reads TGTGCCAGCAGACCAACGACGACCCCCTATGGCTACACCTTC.

This clonotype occurred once. The chain has TRBV9 and TRBJ2-3; no reliable D call. V gave up 3 bases and J gave up 2 bases, with 10 bases separating them. The length of the CDR3 is 14 residues. Germline CDR1 is SGDLS and CDR2 is YYNGEE. The CDR3 region has the DNA TGTGCCAGCAGCGGAGAGGCTTACACAGATACGCAGTATTTT. Translation: CASSGEAYTDTQYF.

V is TRBV6-1 and J is TRBJ2-3; D assignment may be TRBD1 or TRBD2 (5 bases each). Trimming cost V 11 bases and J 4 bases, with 10 bases left between them. Germline-derived CDR1 and CDR2 are MNHNS and SASEGT. The CDR3 is made up of 11 amino acids. The CDR3 region is CASEGPDTQYF. The DNA for the CDR3 is TGTGCCTCTGAGGGGCCAGATACGCAGTATTTT.

The DNA of the CDR3 is TGCAGTGCTAGAGATCCTGACGATCCCAAAAACATTCAGTACTTC. This gives the protein CSARDPDDPKNIQYF. The J gene is TRBJ2-4, the V gene TRBV20-1; no clear D. CDR1 and CDR2 (germline): DFQATT, SNEGSKA (reference sequence). The CDR3 is 15 residues long. V was clipped by 0 bases and J by 2 bases, with 11 bases between them.

This chain joins TRBV28 and TRBJ2-3; no firm D call. Germline V gene data show CDR1 as MDHEN and CDR2 as SYDVKM. The CDR3 covers 15 residues. V lost 4 bases, J lost 4 bases, and 15 bases lay in between. Written as DNA, the CDR3 is TGTGCCAGCAGTTCCCTCCTCGGCGGCTCAGATACGCAGTATTTT. Translating gives CASSSLLGGSDTQYF.

This clonotype was observed a handful of times. The chain joins TRBV19 to TRBJ2-1; 7 positions match TRBD2. Trimming cost V 1 base and J 0 bases; bases outside gene matches: 0. CDR3 size: 15 residues. The germline V gene has CDR1 LNHDA and CDR2 SQIVND (reference sequence). The chain's CDR3 is CASSIAGGSYNEQFF. The CDR3 coding sequence is TGTGCCAGTAGTATAGCGGGGGGCTCCTACAATGAGCAGTTCTTC.

This CDR3 reads CASSYRGGAGAFF. CDR3 nucleotide sequence: TGTGCCAGCAGTTACCGGGGGGGCGCGGGAGCTTTCTTT. The chain couples TRBV6-6 to TRBJ1-1; tentative D call: TRBD1 (6 bases). The germline gives CDR1 MNHNY, CDR2 SVGAGI (reference sequence). This CDR3 is 13 amino acids long. V shed 2 bases and J shed 10 bases, with 14 bases lying between them.

The chain uses TRBV7-9 and TRBJ2-2; D is uncertain. The CDR3 has 14 residues. CDR1 and CDR2 from the germline V gene are SEHNR and FQNEAQ (reference sequence). The ends were cut back, 5 bases at V and 6 bases at J, with 13 bases in the middle. CDR3 protein: CASSPPVDAGELFF. The CDR3 DNA sequence: TGTGCCAGCAGCCCTCCGGTCGATGCCGGGGAGCTGTTTTTT.

The chain uses TRBV20-1 and TRBJ2-7, with D perhaps matching TRBD1 (6 bases). Germline assignment: CDR1 DFQATT and CDR2 SNEGSKA (reference sequence). The germline V and J ends were trimmed by 6 bases and 4 bases, with 16 bases remaining between them. The length of the CDR3 is 13 residues. The CDR3 here is CSALDSSFYEQYF. CDR3 bases: TGCAGTGCCCTGGACAGTAGTTTTTACGAGCAGTACTTC.

This chain joins TRBV6-1 and TRBJ1-2, with TRBD1 as a possible D gene (5 bases). Trimming took off 2 bases at V and 7 bases at J, with 14 bases between the two ends. CDR3 length: 14 amino acids. The germline V gene has CDR1 MNHNS and CDR2 SASEGT. The CDR3 DNA follows: TGTGCCAGCAGTGAAATGGGGACGGGAGCTGGCTACACCTTC. Protein sequence: CASSEMGTGAGYTF.

This sequence joins TRBV11-2 and TRBJ1-1; D remains unclear. CDR3 length: 17 amino acids. V lost 3 bases and J lost 1, with 18 bases in between. Germline V lookup: CDR1 SGHAT, CDR2 FQNNGV. The CDR3 is CASSFSVSLSENTEAFF. The DNA of the CDR3 is TGTGCCAGCAGCTTTTCGGTTTCTCTGTCCGAGAACACTGAAGCTTTCTTT.

The chain recombines TRBV24-1 with TRBJ2-1, with D possibly being TRBD2 (5 bases). Germline loops: CDR1 KGHDR, CDR2 SFDVKD. The length of the CDR3 is 13 residues. V gave up 7 bases and J gave up 12 bases, with 18 bases separating them. CDR3 residues: CATRRRRTLTQFF. CDR3 nucleotides: TGTGCCACCAGGCGGAGGCGGACTCTTACGCAGTTCTTC.

This clonotype was seen a single time. The chain recombines TRBV15 with TRBJ2-1, with D possibly TRBD1 on 6 matching bases. Between the trimmed V and J ends, which lost 3 bases and 4 bases, there was a span of 16 bases. The germline CDR1 and CDR2 sequences are LNHNV and YYDKDF (reference sequence). This CDR3 has 16 residues. The CDR3 reads CATSSRGSWGYNEQFF. The DNA for the CDR3 is TGTGCCACCAGCAGCAGGGGCTCGTGGGGATACAATGAGCAGTTCTTC. Full variable domain (remainder filled in from reference TRBV15 and TRBJ2-1): DAMVIQNPRYQVTQFGKPVTLSCSQTLNHNVMYWYQQKSSQAPKLLFHYYDKDFNNEADTPDNFQSRRPNTSFCFLDIRSPGLGDTAMYLCATSSRGSWGYNEQFFGPGTRLTVL.

As concerns this clonotype: Since the CDR3 does not end with the conserved phenylalanine or tryptophan, this likely comes from a read error. The chain couples TRBV20-1 to TRBJ2-7; possible D gene TRBD2, 5 bases. V lost 0 bases and J lost 2, with 14 bases in between. This CDR3 contains 15 residues. Germline CDR1 is DFQATT and CDR2 is SNEGSKA (reference sequence). The CDR3: CSARDRQDSTYEQYS. Written as DNA, the CDR3 is TGCAGTGCTAGAGATAGGCAGGACTCGACCTACGAGCAGTACTCC.

The chain couples TRBV10-3 to TRBJ2-5; D uncertain. CDR1 and CDR2 (germline): ENHRY, SYGVKD. The CDR3 consists of 14 residues. V was shortened by 2 bases and J by 4 bases, with 11 bases between the two germline ends. The CDR3 bases are TGTGCCATCAGTGAGGGAGATACACTAGAGACCCAGTACTTC. Translated: CAISEGDTLETQYF.

This sequence joins TRBV7-9 and TRBJ2-2; no reliable D call. There are 16 residues in the CDR3. Germline CDR1 SEHNR, CDR2 FQNEAQ (reference sequence). V was shortened by 2 bases and J by 6 bases, with 16 bases between the two germline ends. The CDR3 DNA sequence: TGTGCCAGCAGCTTATCTTCGGCGGTGGTAGCCGGGGAGCTGTTTTTT. Translated, it gives CASSLSSAVVAGELFF.

DNA for the CDR3: TGTGCCAGCAGTTACTCCGACGGTTACACTGAAGCTTTCTTT. Translating it yields CASSYSDGYTEAFF. The rearrangement links TRBV6-5 to TRBJ1-1; D not resolved. This CDR3 region has 14 residues. Germline CDR1 reads MNHEY; CDR2 reads SVGAGI. The V end lost 0 bases, the J end lost 3 bases, and 8 bases lay between the germline ends.

This chain joins TRBV27 and TRBJ1-2; a weak D match, TRBD1 (6 bases). The length of the CDR3 is 15 residues. V was pared by 2 bases and J by 3 bases, with 13 bases between. Germline values: CDR1 MNHEY, CDR2 SMNVEV (reference sequence). The CDR3 bases are TGTGCCAGCAGTTTAATGGGGGGCTGGGACTATGGCTACACCTTC. It translates to CASSLMGGWDYGYTF.

The genes are TRBV12-3 or TRBV12-4 and TRBJ1-3; possibly TRBD1 for D (5 bases). The CDR3 loop spans 15 amino acids. V lost 3 bases, J lost 2 bases, and 11 bases lay in between. The CDR3 coding sequence is TGTGCCAGCAGTTTCAAGGGGACGCCTGGAAACACCATATATTTT. It codes for CASSFKGTPGNTIYF.

The gene calls are TRBV23-1 and TRBJ2-2; D possibly corresponds to TRBD2 (6 bases). TRBV23-1 belongs to the ORF category, with a function that is uncertain. Trimming pared 7 bases from V and 0 bases from J, leaving 15 bases between. The CDR3 runs 16 residues. The CDR3 DNA is TGCGCCAGCACCCCGATGAGGGACTCGAACACCGGGGAGCTGTTTTTT. It is translated as CASTPMRDSNTGELFF.

This clonotype showed up just once. The CDR3 loop reads CASSYKGSNEQFF. The CDR3, as DNA: TGTGCCAGCAGTTACAAAGGGAGCAATGAGCAGTTCTTC. The chain carries TRBV6-5 and TRBJ2-1; D perhaps matches TRBD2 (5 bases). The germline V gene has CDR1 MNHEY and CDR2 SVGAGI. Trimming cost V 2 bases and J 6 bases, with 8 bases left between them. This CDR3 has 13 residues.

This clonotype was counted a few times. The rearrangement joins TRBV20-1 to TRBJ1-1; D uncertain. The CDR3 sequence is 18 residues long. CDR1 and CDR2 (germline): DFQATT, SNEGSKA (reference sequence). The ends were cut back, 6 bases at V and 2 bases at J, with 28 bases in the middle. Written as DNA, the CDR3 is TGCAGTGCGTTCCTTGCGGGTTTTCAAAAGGGCTCCAACACTGAAGCTTTCTTT. Residues: CSAFLAGFQKGSNTEAFF.

The genes are TRBV19 and TRBJ2-5; 8 nucleotides align to TRBD2. The CDR3 length is 15 residues. V lost 3 bases to trimming and J lost 2 bases; unmatched junction nucleotides: 5. CDR1 and CDR2 from the germline V gene are LNHDA and SQIVND (reference sequence). The CDR3 is CASSISAGGQETQYF. The CDR3 DNA reads TGTGCCAGTAGTATTTCGGCGGGAGGACAAGAGACCCAGTACTTC.

The rearrangement uses TRBV12-3 or TRBV12-4 and TRBJ2-7; no reliable D call. The germline V and J ends were trimmed by 3 bases and 2 bases, with 8 bases remaining between them. This CDR3 comprises 13 residues. The CDR3 nucleotides read TGTGCCAGCAGTTTCCCAGAAGCCTACGAGCAGTACTTC. It is translated as CASSFPEAYEQYF.

V usage is TRBV30 and J usage is TRBJ1-4; tentatively, D is TRBD1 (5 bases). Germline CDR1 is GTSNPN and CDR2 is SVGIG (reference sequence). The V end lost 8 bases, the J end lost 8 bases, and 18 bases lay between the germline ends. The CDR3 is 13 amino acids. The CDR3 loop is CAITPAYREKLFF. The CDR3 nucleotides are TGTGCCATCACCCCCGCCTACAGGGAAAAACTGTTTTTT. The whole variable domain, filled in from reference TRBV30 and TRBJ1-4, reads SQTIHQWPATLVQPVGSPLSLECTVEGTSNPNLYWYRQAAGRGLQLLFYSVGIGQISSEVPQNLSASRPQDRQFILSSKKLLLSDSGFYLCAITPAYREKLFFGSGTQLSVL.

This clonotype appeared a single time. The V gene is TRBV28, the J gene TRBJ2-5, with 8 bases fitting TRBD2. The CDR3 is made up of 16 amino acids. The trim removed 5 bases at V and 1 base at J, leaving 9 bases unmatched. CDR1 and CDR2 (germline): MDHEN, SYDVKM. The CDR3, as DNA: TGTGCCAGCAGTCCGTACTCCCTAGCGGGCCAAGAGACCCAGTACTTC. Translating it yields CASSPYSLAGQETQYF.